This T cell receptor (beta chain) was profiled in a study of blood T cell repertoires in COVID-19. Overall study context: There were acute and convalescent COVID-19 samples, and they came from the United States, Italy and Spain. Sample material is recorded as cDNA or gDNA derived from T cells, B-cell-depleted T cells, or PBMCs.

Original processing methods: It was from reference gene primer amplification that nucleated cell counts were estimated. The data were produced by immunoSEQ multiplex PCR, yet TCRdb's version contains in-frame clones alone and is incomplete. Clone size and V and J calls were adopted from that table, with D and trimming inferred from the DNA. The table has 300,000 to 400,000 clones, approximately 87% seen once. This clone has more than one count but fewer than ten. The sample consisted of PBMCs or T cells enriched from blood (not recorded which). The TCR was taken from a woman aged 25 to 39 with acute COVID-19.

CDR3 loop: CASRPTQGDSSYNEQFF. As DNA, the CDR3 is TGTGCCAGCAGGCCGACACAGGGAGATAGCTCCTACAATGAGCAGTTCTTC. The chain employs TRBV27 and TRBJ2-1; tentatively, D is TRBD1 (6 bases). V was cut by 6 bases and J by 0 bases, with 18 bases left in between. The CDR3 covers 17 residues. Germline-derived CDR1 and CDR2 are MNHEY and SMNVEV (reference sequence).